These 15 T cell receptor beta chains were all obtained from the same sample, sequenced in a study of cytotoxic CD8 clonotypes in ibrutinib-treated CLL. TCRdb's copy holds only in-frame clones and misses some; the assay was immunoSEQ multiplex PCR. Here the sample spans tens of thousands of clones, roughly two thirds being singletons. Source: PBMCs, taken before ibrutinib treatment. The receptors here all came from a human donor with chronic lymphocytic leukemia.

V and J are TRBV4-1 and TRBJ2-7; a weak D match, TRBD1 (6 bases). Trimming took off 2 bases at V and 1 base at J, with 9 bases between the two ends. Germline CDR1 reads MGHRA; CDR2 reads YSYEKL. The CDR3 length is 14 residues. The chain's CDR3 is CASSQNRDSYEQYF. Here the CDR3 DNA reads TGCGCCAGCAGCCAAAACAGGGATTCCTACGAGCAGTACTTC.

The chain links TRBV19 to TRBJ2-5; 7 bases are a match to TRBD1. Germline CDR1 and CDR2: LNHDA and SQIVND (reference sequence). V dropped 5 bases and J dropped 5; count of bases not matched to a gene: 5. The CDR3 runs 13 residues. The CDR3 sequence is CASSDTDRETQYF. The DNA for the CDR3 is TGTGCCAGTAGTGACACGGACAGGGAGACCCAGTACTTC.

The J gene is TRBJ1-2, the V gene TRBV6-6; TRBD1 matches 12 bases. CDR3 length: 15 amino acids. With 0 bases clipped from V and 8 bases from J, the junction kept 4 bases outside the gene matches. Germline CDR1 reads MNHNY; CDR2 reads SVGAGI (reference sequence). The CDR3, as DNA: TGTGCCAGCAGTTACTCTGGGACAGGGGGCTGGGGCTACACCTTC. Protein sequence: CASSYSGTGGWGYTF.

The V gene is TRBV5-6, the J gene TRBJ1-2, with 7 bases lining up with TRBD1. Trimming removed 0 bases from V and 5 bases from J; junction bases left unmatched: 10. Germline V gene sequence: CDR1 SGHDT, CDR2 YYEEEE. This CDR3 comprises 16 residues. The CDR3 sequence: CASSLGTTGVVYGYTF. The CDR3 DNA follows: TGTGCCAGCAGCTTGGGCACCACAGGGGTGGTTTATGGCTACACCTTC.

This clone was found a few times. The chain couples TRBV13 to TRBJ2-7; possibly TRBD1 for D (5 bases). V was shortened by 0 bases and J by 1 base, with 7 bases between the two germline ends. CDR3 size: 14 residues. The germline V gene encodes CDR1 PRHDT and CDR2 FYEKMQ (reference sequence). The CDR3 nucleotides read TGTGCCAGCAGCTTAGGGACAGAGTCCTACGAGCAGTACTTC. This translates into CASSLGTESYEQYF.

V and J are TRBV18 and TRBJ1-3, with D possibly TRBD1 on 6 matching bases. Germline CDR1 reads KGHSH; CDR2 reads LQKENI. Between the trimmed V and J ends, which lost 6 bases and 4 bases, there was a span of 19 bases. This CDR3 is 16 amino acids long. CDR3 loop: CASSGPQGTSGNTIYF. The CDR3 nucleotides read TGTGCCAGCTCGGGCCCACAGGGAACCTCGGGAAACACCATATATTTT.

This chain uses TRBV6-4 with TRBJ1-3, with 9 bases matching TRBD1. J gave up 2 bases and V 6 bases, and 5 bases lay outside the gene matches. Germline V gene data show CDR1 as MRHNA and CDR2 as SNTAGT. This CDR3 region has 15 residues. CDR3 region: CASRGTGRTGNTIYF. The CDR3 coding sequence is TGTGCCAGCAGAGGGACAGGGAGGACTGGAAACACCATATATTTT.

The V and J genes are TRBV7-9 and TRBJ1-5; maybe TRBD1 (5 bases). V was pared by 1 base and J by 7 bases, with 11 bases between. Germline V gene data show CDR1 as SEHNR and CDR2 as FQNEAQ (reference sequence). There are 14 residues in the CDR3. The CDR3 sequence is CASSLEGVRQPQHF. CDR3 bases: TGTGCCAGCAGCTTAGAAGGGGTGAGGCAGCCCCAGCATTTT.

This chain uses TRBV4-1 with TRBJ2-3; 7 nucleotides match TRBD1. Germline assignment: CDR1 MGHRA and CDR2 YSYEKL. Trimming removed 1 base from V and 1 base from J; junction bases left unmatched: 5. The CDR3 extends over 16 amino acids. As DNA, the CDR3 is TGCGCCAGCAGCCAAGGAGGGACAGCAGGCACAGATACGCAGTATTTT. It codes for CASSQGGTAGTDTQYF.

Worth noting for this clone: Other DNA sequences in this sample translate to the same CDR3. The rearrangement uses TRBV9 and TRBJ1-1; TRBD1 is a possible D gene (5 bases). Germline CDR1 is SGDLS and CDR2 is YYNGEE. V lost 0 bases, J lost 1 base, and 7 bases lay in between. The CDR3 length is 14 residues. The CDR3 DNA follows: TGTGCCAGCAGCGTAGCTCAGGGGAACACTGAAGCTTTCTTT. Protein product: CASSVAQGNTEAFF.

This clone was counted a single time. CDR3 DNA: TGTGCCAGCAGTTTAAGGGACTACGAGCAGTACTTC. The encoded protein is CASSLRDYEQYF. The J gene is TRBJ2-7, the V gene TRBV28; D gene ambiguous. Germline V gene data show CDR1 as MDHEN and CDR2 as SYDVKM. CDR3 length: 12 residues. V dropped 2 bases and J dropped 3 bases, with 5 bases sitting between them.

This chain's CDR3 is CASSPSGQVHTGELFF. The DNA of the CDR3 is TGTGCCAGCAGCCCCTCAGGACAGGTACACACCGGGGAGCTGTTTTTT. The chain couples TRBV9 to TRBJ2-2; TRBD1 matches at 7 bases. The trim removed 4 bases at V and 3 bases at J, leaving 9 bases unmatched. Germline CDR1 and CDR2: SGDLS and YYNGEE. The CDR3 runs 16 residues.

This sequence joins TRBV7-8 and TRBJ1-1; possible D gene TRBD1, 6 bases. This CDR3 is 14 amino acids long. V was shortened by 5 bases and J by 5 bases, with 15 bases between the two germline ends. From germline, CDR1 is SGHVS and CDR2 FQNEAQ. The CDR3 protein is CASSTLQGWTEAFF. The CDR3, as DNA: TGTGCCAGCAGCACTCTACAGGGTTGGACTGAAGCTTTCTTT.

The rearrangement joins TRBV10-1 to TRBJ2-6; the match to TRBD2 covers 8 bases. Germline loops: CDR1 WNHNN, CDR2 SYGVQD (reference sequence). The CDR3 is 17 amino acids. V lost 10 bases, J lost 0 bases, and 11 bases stayed unmatched. CDR3 sequence: CATSEPGGSSGANVLTF. The CDR3, as DNA: TGCGCCACCTCGGAGCCGGGAGGGAGCTCTGGGGCCAACGTCCTGACTTTC.

The CDR3 nucleotides are TGTGCCAGACCGGGACAGGGGCATGTCTATGGCTACACCTTC. This translates into CARPGQGHVYGYTF. This chain uses TRBV2 with TRBJ1-2; 10 bases are a match to TRBD1. The CDR3 is 14 residues long. Germline CDR1 and CDR2: SNHLY and FYNNEI. The J segment lost 4 bases and the V segment lost 9 bases, leaving 8 bases of the junction unmatched. The full variable domain, with the rest looked up from reference TRBV2 and TRBJ1-2, is EPEVTQTPSHQVTQMGQEVILRCVPISNHLYFYWYRQILGQKVEFLVSFYNNEISEKSEIFDDQFSVERPDGSNFTLKIRSTKLEDSAMYFCARPGQGHVYGYTFGSGTRLTVV.